This T cell receptor (beta chain) appears in the sequencing data of a study of T cells in Graves' hyperthyroidism and ophthalmopathy. Patients were excluded for uncontrolled infection, other autoimmune disease, pregnancy or lactation. Thyroid ultrasound and orbital computed tomography, with clinical symptoms and serum thyroxine and TRAb, informed diagnoses. V trimming: 6 bases; J trimming: 3 bases; junction bases outside the gene matches: 10. This CDR3 contains 15 residues. This clonotype has at least ten counts. Using RNA transcripts as the source, TCR beta CDR3 regions were amplified. During a first-round RT-PCR of the TCR CDR3, the HTBI primer set was used. TCRdb reprocessed the multiplex PCR reads with MiXCR, giving one entry per CDR3 protein. The sample contains over 400,000 distinct CDR3 sequences, roughly 14% of which appear only once.

V is TRBV12-3 or TRBV12-4 and J is TRBJ2-5; TRBD1 matches 7 bases. What was sequenced was blood. The clonotype comes from a man aged 18 to 35 with Graves' ophthalmopathy. The CDR3 nucleotides read TGTGCCAGCAGCGCTGACAGGGACCCAGAAGAGACCCAGTACTTC. Translated, it gives CASSADRDPEETQYF.